This is a list of T cell receptor beta chains from one sample in a study of blood T cell repertoires in COVID-19. Using immunoSEQ multiplex PCR, the repertoire was profiled, and TCRdb retains in-frame clones only, with some absent. The table shows about 83,000 clones, with 90% occurring only once. Sequencing input: peripheral blood. The source is a woman older than 75 with active or convalescent COVID-19. CDR3s include the opening cysteine and the closing phenylalanine or tryptophan. The D gene is left open where the match is weak. Clone size is stated in some rows and not others, as once, few, many or a class when expanded.

j_call: TRBJ1-6; v_call: TRBV18; d_call: -; clone_size: -; cdr3_aa: CASSPSGQYDSPLHF; cdr3_nt: TGTGCCAGCTCACCATCAGGACAGTACGACTCACCCCTCCACTTT
j_call: TRBJ2-7; v_call: TRBV9; d_call: TRBD1; clone_size: few; cdr3_aa: CASSDGQGAYEQYF; cdr3_nt: TGTGCCAGCAGCGATGGACAGGGGGCATACGAGCAGTACTTC
j_call: TRBJ1-1; v_call: TRBV10-2; d_call: -; clone_size: once; cdr3_aa: CASSRGTEAFF; cdr3_nt: TGCGCCAGCAGCAGGGGAACTGAAGCTTTCTTT
j_call: TRBJ1-6; v_call: TRBV27; d_call: -; clone_size: -; cdr3_aa: CASSPSKTGPYNSPLHF; cdr3_nt: TGTGCCAGCAGTCCATCAAAGACAGGACCCTATAATTCACCCCTCCACTTT
j_call: TRBJ2-7; v_call: TRBV28; d_call: TRBD2; clone_size: -; cdr3_aa: CASSLSRGGFTYEQYF; cdr3_nt: TGTGCCAGCAGTTTGAGTCGCGGGGGGTTTACCTACGAGCAGTACTTC
j_call: TRBJ1-6; v_call: TRBV28; d_call: -; clone_size: -; cdr3_aa: CASSPIGRSSYNSPLHF; cdr3_nt: TGTGCCAGCAGCCCTATTGGGAGGAGCTCCTATAATTCACCCCTCCACTTT
j_call: TRBJ2-3; v_call: TRBV24-1; d_call: -; clone_size: -; cdr3_aa: CATSDLGAGRTDTQYF; cdr3_nt: TGTGCCACCAGTGATTTGGGGGCAGGACGCACAGATACGCAGTATTTT
j_call: TRBJ2-3; v_call: TRBV5-5; d_call: -; clone_size: -; cdr3_aa: CASSGGLNADTQYF; cdr3_nt: TGTGCCAGCAGCGGCGGCCTCAACGCAGATACGCAGTATTTT
j_call: TRBJ1-3; v_call: TRBV28; d_call: TRBD1; clone_size: -; cdr3_aa: CASSLPGTGVAGNTIYF; cdr3_nt: TGTGCCAGCAGTTTACCCGGGACAGGGGTCGCTGGAAACACCATATATTTT
j_call: TRBJ1-5; v_call: TRBV28; d_call: TRBD1; clone_size: -; cdr3_aa: CASSWGQGRAAQHF; cdr3_nt: TGTGCCAGCAGCTGGGGACAGGGCCGAGCGGCCCAGCATTTT
j_call: TRBJ2-7; v_call: TRBV11-2; d_call: TRBD2; clone_size: -; cdr3_aa: CASSLEVSGAYEQYF; cdr3_nt: TGTGCCAGCAGCTTAGAGGTTAGCGGGGCCTACGAGCAGTACTTC
j_call: TRBJ2-2; v_call: TRBV27; d_call: TRBD1; clone_size: -; cdr3_aa: CASSFGTGVLSGELFF; cdr3_nt: TGTGCCAGCAGTTTTGGGACAGGGGTCTTATCCGGGGAGCTGTTTTTT
j_call: TRBJ1-5; v_call: TRBV2; d_call: -; clone_size: few; cdr3_aa: CASSVGGGPRPQHF; cdr3_nt: TGTGCCAGCAGCGTTGGGGGGGGACCCCGGCCCCAGCATTTT
j_call: TRBJ2-7; v_call: TRBV5-1; d_call: TRBD2; clone_size: -; cdr3_aa: CASSPVAGSFSYEQYF; cdr3_nt: TGCGCCAGCAGCCCCGTAGCGGGGTCCTTCTCCTACGAGCAGTACTTC
j_call: TRBJ1-4; v_call: TRBV29-1; d_call: TRBD1; clone_size: -; cdr3_aa: CSVSLRGPFEKLFF; cdr3_nt: TGCAGCGTCTCGCTCAGGGGGCCTTTTGAAAAACTGTTTTTT
j_call: TRBJ1-2; v_call: TRBV28; d_call: TRBD1; clone_size: -; cdr3_aa: CASSQAQGSGYTF; cdr3_nt: TGTGCCAGCAGTCAAGCACAGGGGAGTGGCTACACCTTC
j_call: TRBJ1-3; v_call: TRBV5-4; d_call: -; clone_size: -; cdr3_aa: CASSPSGNTIYF; cdr3_nt: TGTGCCAGCAGCCCTTCTGGAAACACCATATATTTT
j_call: TRBJ1-4; v_call: TRBV24-1; d_call: -; clone_size: -; cdr3_aa: CATSDQTANNEKLFF; cdr3_nt: TGTGCCACCAGTGATCAGACAGCTAATAATGAAAAACTGTTTTTT
j_call: TRBJ2-5; v_call: TRBV20-1; d_call: TRBD1; clone_size: -; cdr3_aa: CSASGQGPKTQYF; cdr3_nt: TGCAGTGCTAGTGGACAGGGCCCGAAGACCCAGTACTTC
j_call: TRBJ1-3; v_call: TRBV6-5; d_call: -; clone_size: few; cdr3_aa: CASSYSNYNLRNTIYF; cdr3_nt: TGTGCCAGCAGTTACTCGAACTACAACCTTCGAAACACCATATATTTT
j_call: TRBJ2-3; v_call: TRBV28; d_call: -; clone_size: once; cdr3_aa: CASGTRGDTQYF; cdr3_nt: TGTGCCAGCGGGACCCGGGGGGATACGCAGTATTTT
j_call: TRBJ2-1; v_call: TRBV7-9; d_call: -; clone_size: -; cdr3_aa: CASSLSREWNEQFF; cdr3_nt: TGTGCCAGCAGCTTATCTCGGGAATGGAATGAGCAGTTCTTC
j_call: TRBJ2-5; v_call: TRBV28; d_call: TRBD2; clone_size: -; cdr3_aa: CASSSLGGGPSQETQYF; cdr3_nt: TGTGCCAGCAGCTCGCTGGGGGGGGGACCTTCGCAAGAGACCCAGTACTTC
j_call: TRBJ2-7; v_call: TRBV5-4; d_call: -; clone_size: -; cdr3_aa: CASGGGRDEQYF; cdr3_nt: TGTGCCAGCGGTGGGGGCAGGGACGAGCAGTACTTC
j_call: TRBJ1-2; v_call: TRBV29-1; d_call: -; clone_size: -; cdr3_aa: CSVLSDRRGYTF; cdr3_nt: TGCAGCGTTCTATCGGACAGACGAGGCTACACCTTC
j_call: TRBJ2-7; v_call: TRBV7-8; d_call: TRBD1; clone_size: -; cdr3_aa: CASSLPGTGTYEQYF; cdr3_nt: TGTGCCAGCAGCCTCCCCGGGACAGGGACCTACGAGCAGTACTTC
j_call: TRBJ2-7; v_call: TRBV5-1; d_call: -; clone_size: -; cdr3_aa: CASSFGTDSYEQYF; cdr3_nt: TGCGCCAGCAGCTTCGGGACTGATTCCTACGAGCAGTACTTC
j_call: TRBJ2-2; v_call: TRBV19; d_call: TRBD2; clone_size: -; cdr3_aa: CASSWAGGPTGELFF; cdr3_nt: TGTGCCAGTAGTTGGGCGGGGGGACCTACCGGGGAGCTGTTTTTT
j_call: TRBJ1-1; v_call: TRBV5-1; d_call: -; clone_size: -; cdr3_aa: CASSWGDPRDTEAFF; cdr3_nt: TGCGCCAGCAGCTGGGGGGACCCGAGGGACACTGAAGCTTTCTTT
j_call: TRBJ2-5; v_call: TRBV4-1; d_call: TRBD2; clone_size: -; cdr3_aa: CASSLGLADSQETQYF; cdr3_nt: TGCGCCAGCAGCCTAGGACTAGCGGATTCTCAAGAGACCCAGTACTTC
j_call: TRBJ2-3; v_call: TRBV9; d_call: TRBD2; clone_size: -; cdr3_aa: CASSVDGLAGADTQYF; cdr3_nt: TGTGCCAGCAGCGTAGATGGACTAGCGGGAGCAGATACGCAGTATTTT
j_call: TRBJ2-3; v_call: TRBV7-2; d_call: TRBD2; clone_size: -; cdr3_aa: CASSLAAGAPSTDTQYF; cdr3_nt: TGTGCCAGCAGCTTGGCGGCGGGAGCCCCCTCCACAGATACGCAGTATTTT
j_call: TRBJ2-1; v_call: TRBV9; d_call: TRBD1; clone_size: -; cdr3_aa: CASSVDRGENNEQFF; cdr3_nt: TGTGCCAGCAGCGTTGACAGGGGAGAAAATAATGAGCAGTTCTTC
j_call: TRBJ1-2; v_call: TRBV9; d_call: -; clone_size: few; cdr3_aa: CASSPDTHYGYTF; cdr3_nt: TGTGCCAGCAGCCCAGACACCCACTATGGCTACACCTTC
j_call: TRBJ2-2; v_call: TRBV2; d_call: -; clone_size: -; cdr3_aa: CASRIGANTGELFF; cdr3_nt: TGTGCCAGCCGAATAGGGGCGAACACCGGGGAGCTGTTTTTT
j_call: TRBJ1-4; v_call: TRBV4-1; d_call: -; clone_size: -; cdr3_aa: CASSQERSSTNEKLFF; cdr3_nt: TGCGCCAGCAGCCAAGAACGGAGTAGCACTAATGAAAAACTGTTTTTT
j_call: TRBJ1-5; v_call: TRBV30; d_call: -; clone_size: once; cdr3_aa: CAWSDPGGNQPQHF; cdr3_nt: TGTGCCTGGAGTGACCCCGGGGGAAATCAGCCCCAGCATTTT
j_call: TRBJ2-5; v_call: TRBV18; d_call: -; clone_size: -; cdr3_aa: CASSVQGYQETQYF; cdr3_nt: TGTGCCAGCTCAGTACAGGGTTACCAAGAGACCCAGTACTTC
j_call: TRBJ1-2; v_call: TRBV4-1; d_call: TRBD1; clone_size: -; cdr3_aa: CASSHQSGQERYGYTF; cdr3_nt: TGCGCCAGCAGCCACCAGTCGGGACAGGAGAGATATGGCTACACCTTC
j_call: TRBJ1-5; v_call: TRBV6-2/TRBV6-3; d_call: -; clone_size: once; cdr3_aa: CASSTNRQSPPQPQHF; cdr3_nt: TGTGCCAGCAGCACAAATCGACAGAGCCCACCGCAGCCCCAGCATTTT
j_call: TRBJ2-3; v_call: TRBV4-2; d_call: TRBD2; clone_size: -; cdr3_aa: CASSQTGGGAGDTQYF; cdr3_nt: TGTGCCAGCAGCCAAACGGGCGGGGGGGCAGGAGATACGCAGTATTTT
j_call: TRBJ2-3; v_call: TRBV28; d_call: -; clone_size: -; cdr3_aa: CASSLKASVGDF; cdr3_nt: TGTGCCAGCAGTTTAAAAGCCTCGGTCGGGGATTTT
j_call: TRBJ2-7; v_call: TRBV28; d_call: TRBD1; clone_size: -; cdr3_aa: CASKPDRDYEQYF; cdr3_nt: TGTGCCAGCAAACCGGACAGGGATTACGAGCAGTACTTC
j_call: TRBJ1-6; v_call: TRBV30; d_call: TRBD1; clone_size: -; cdr3_aa: CAAGQGGNSPLHF; cdr3_nt: TGTGCCGCCGGACAGGGGGGAAATTCACCCCTCCACTTT
j_call: TRBJ1-5; v_call: TRBV10-1; d_call: TRBD1; clone_size: -; cdr3_aa: CASSVLGTGARKSNQPQHF; cdr3_nt: TGCGCCAGCAGTGTTTTAGGGACAGGGGCGAGAAAGAGCAATCAGCCCCAGCATTTT
j_call: TRBJ1-4; v_call: TRBV2; d_call: -; clone_size: -; cdr3_aa: CASSSQGGGEKLFF; cdr3_nt: TGTGCCAGCAGTTCACAGGGAGGGGGTGAAAAACTGTTTTTT